The clone carrying this TCR beta chain was recorded a few times. Then a second PCR, running roughly 7 to 11 cycles, was carried out with a sample-barcoded 5' primer and a J-beta primer mix. From the 5' RACE reads, TCRdb called clonotypes with MiXCR, one entry per CDR3 protein. The repertoire holds about 840,000 distinct CDR3 sequences, with just under 30% as singletons. This entry comes from a study of blood T cells in healthy people across ages. Looked up from germline, CDR1 is SGHRS and CDR2 is YFSETQ. J was trimmed by 4 bases and V by 0 bases; bases with no gene match: 9. The CDR3 has 17 residues. The sample was also linked to a second study, of T cells of mothers and their children. From that report: Donors were a few healthy Caucasian mothers and their six children. When mothers and children were related, their normalized repertoire overlap, which was always slightly higher, did not differ significantly from that of unrelated pairs. No persistent microchimeric T cell clones were detected.

Sequencing was carried out using blood. The sequence came from a woman aged 40-49 years in good health. The V and J genes are TRBV5-1 and TRBJ2-3; TRBD1 matches at 9 bases. The chain's CDR3 is CASSLEVTGGLADTQYF. The DNA of the CDR3 is TGCGCCAGCAGCTTGGAGGTGACAGGGGGTTTGGCAGATACGCAGTATTTT.